The source of this T cell receptor beta chain is a study of shared clonotypes between healthy human individuals. Notes on the study in general: Inspection by rarefaction showed sorted-subset sequencing to be incomplete despite large depth. Clonotype sharing among donors, it was expected, would be affected by sequencing depth. Memory subsets generally showed lower estimated richness than naive subsets. Non-shared clonotypes had lower generation probabilities than clonotypes shared by all four sorted-subset donors.

Germline CDR1 reads MNHEY; CDR2 reads SVGAGI. The junction had 13 bases not matched to a gene; V was cut back by 11 bases and J by 7 bases. The CDR3 is 13 amino acids. Measured with immunoSEQ multiplex PCR; TCRdb has only the in-frame clones, and not every one. The sample contains about 1 million clones, about 74% of which appear only once. This clone was counted a few times. Its antigen is undetermined. The chain recombines TRBV6-5 with TRBJ2-7, with 8 bases identical to TRBD1. The sample taken for sequencing was memory CD4+ T cells sorted from blood. Documented subset: CD45RA-negative fraction. The sequence was collected from a man between 18 and 35 years old in good health. The CDR3 DNA reads TGTGCCGCAGGGGGCGGGACCTTGAGGGAGCAGTACTTC. Translating gives CAAGGGTLREQYF.